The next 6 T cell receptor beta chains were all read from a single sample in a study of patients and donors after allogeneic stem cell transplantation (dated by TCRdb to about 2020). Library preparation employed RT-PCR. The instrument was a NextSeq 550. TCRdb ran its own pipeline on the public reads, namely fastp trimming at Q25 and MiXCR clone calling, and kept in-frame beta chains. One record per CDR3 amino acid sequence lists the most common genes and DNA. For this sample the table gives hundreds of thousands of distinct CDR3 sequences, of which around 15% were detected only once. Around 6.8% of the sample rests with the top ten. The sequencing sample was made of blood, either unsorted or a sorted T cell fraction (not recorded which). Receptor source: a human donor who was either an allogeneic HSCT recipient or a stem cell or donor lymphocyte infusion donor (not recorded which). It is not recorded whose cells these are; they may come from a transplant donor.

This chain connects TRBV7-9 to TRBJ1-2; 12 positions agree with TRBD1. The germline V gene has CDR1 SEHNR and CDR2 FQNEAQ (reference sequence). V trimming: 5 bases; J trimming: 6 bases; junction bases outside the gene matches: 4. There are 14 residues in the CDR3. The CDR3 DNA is TGTGCCAGCAGCGGGACAGGGGGCGCCCATGGCTACACCTTC. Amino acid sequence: CASSGTGGAHGYTF.

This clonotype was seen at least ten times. CDR3 residues: CASSLGGPAGELFF. Written as DNA, the CDR3 is TGTGCCAGCAGCCTCGGAGGGCCCGCCGGGGAGCTGTTTTTT. This sequence joins TRBV7-8 and TRBJ2-2, with D possibly being TRBD2 (6 bases). V lost 5 bases, J lost 6 bases, and 13 bases lay in between. This CDR3 is built from 14 residues. Germline V gene sequence: CDR1 SGHVS, CDR2 FQNEAQ.

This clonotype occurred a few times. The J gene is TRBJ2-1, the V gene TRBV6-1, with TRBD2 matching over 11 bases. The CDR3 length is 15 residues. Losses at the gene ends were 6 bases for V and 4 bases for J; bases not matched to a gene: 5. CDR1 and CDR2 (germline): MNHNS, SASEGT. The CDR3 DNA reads TGTGCCAGCAGCACTAGCGGGAGTCCTTACAATGAGCAGTTCTTC. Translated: CASSTSGSPYNEQFF.

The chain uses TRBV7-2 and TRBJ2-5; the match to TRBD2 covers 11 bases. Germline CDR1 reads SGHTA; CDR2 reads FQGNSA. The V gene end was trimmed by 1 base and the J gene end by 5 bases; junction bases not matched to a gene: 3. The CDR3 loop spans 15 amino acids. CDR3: CASSLGPSGGETQYF. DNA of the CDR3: TGTGCCAGCAGCTTAGGGCCTAGCGGGGGGGAGACCCAGTACTTC.

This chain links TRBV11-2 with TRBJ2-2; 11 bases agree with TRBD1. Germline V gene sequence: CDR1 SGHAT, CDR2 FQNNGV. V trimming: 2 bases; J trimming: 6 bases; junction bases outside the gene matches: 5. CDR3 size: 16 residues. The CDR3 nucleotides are TGTGCCAGCAGCTTATCGGGACAGGGGGATGCCGGGGAGCTGTTTTTT. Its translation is CASSLSGQGDAGELFF.

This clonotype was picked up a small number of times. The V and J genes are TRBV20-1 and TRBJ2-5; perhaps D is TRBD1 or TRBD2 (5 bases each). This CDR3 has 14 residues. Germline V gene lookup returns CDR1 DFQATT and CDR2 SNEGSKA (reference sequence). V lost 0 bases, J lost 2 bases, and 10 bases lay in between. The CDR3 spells CSARDRGAQETQYF. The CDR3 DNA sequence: TGCAGTGCTAGAGATCGAGGGGCACAAGAGACCCAGTACTTC.